This T cell receptor (beta chain) was obtained from a study of blood T cell repertoires in COVID-19. The germline V gene encodes CDR1 MNHEY and CDR2 SMNVEV (reference sequence). V dropped 2 bases and J dropped 5; count of bases not matched to a gene: 5. CDR3 length: 16 amino acids. Clinical history as reported by participants underpinned cohort assignment. Original processing notes: Counts of nucleated cells, estimated from reference gene primer amplification, were obtained. Here immunoSEQ multiplex PCR was the method, and the copy in TCRdb shows in-frame clones only, minus some. V and J calls and clone size are given by that table; D and trimming were obtained from the DNA. The table records 330,000 or so clones, over 75% of them present only once.

The J gene is TRBJ2-1, the V gene TRBV27; 11 bases line up with TRBD2. The TCR comes from a man aged 25-45 years who had recovered from COVID-19. Input material: PBMCs or T cells enriched from blood (not recorded which). This CDR3 is CASSLRSSGGDNEQFF. CDR3 nucleotide sequence: TGTGCCAGCAGTTTACGGAGTAGCGGGGGGGACAATGAGCAGTTCTTC.